This entry is about one T cell receptor beta chain. The sample originates from a study of blood T cell repertoires in COVID-19. CDR1 and CDR2 from the germline V gene are LGHNA and YSLEER. Trimming pared 2 bases from V and 1 base from J, leaving 9 bases between. The CDR3 covers 15 residues. Assay used: immunoSEQ multiplex PCR; TCRdb lists only in-frame clones, some missing. Here the sample spans around 170,000 clones, nearly 90% being singletons. Sequencing was done on a sample of peripheral blood. This TCR was sampled from a young man who had recovered from COVID-19. The chain uses TRBV4-3 and TRBJ1-5; D ambiguous. CDR3 protein: CASSQWLGSNQPQHF. The CDR3 DNA is TGCGCCAGCAGCCAATGGTTGGGCAGCAATCAGCCCCAGCATTTT.